The entry below describes one T cell receptor (beta chain). Its cognate antigen is unknown. The data were taken from a study of cytomegalovirus exposure and HLA in healthy donors. General study points: Sequencing probably produced one cluster of sequence variants that were highly shared. Being indistinguishable, some V segments were excluded, TRBV6-2 and TRBV6-3 among them. Later analysis showed TCR association rates varying by HLA locus, highest for DRB1 and lowest for HLA-C. In a later analysis, TCR beta V- and J-gene trimming was associated with a missense DCLRE1C variant.

PCR was performed using 60 Vbeta and 13 Jbeta primers. Profiling relied on immunoSEQ multiplex PCR, and the TCRdb table lists in-frame clones only, not all of them. This sample has around 160,000 clones; 60% to 85% occur once, and the top ten carry about 3%. The CDR3 contains 15 residues. Germline V CDR1 and CDR2: WNHNN, SYGVQD (reference sequence). The ends lost 3 bases at V and 5 bases at J; junction bases unmatched: 10. This TCR derives from a man aged 35-49 years in good health and CMV-seropositive. The chain links TRBV10-1 to TRBJ2-7; 7 nucleotides line up with TRBD1. The sequencing sample was made of PBMCs. Here the CDR3 reads CASSDPRQGSDEQYF. DNA of the CDR3: TGCGCCAGCAGTGACCCTCGACAGGGTTCAGACGAGCAGTACTTC.